The rows below give T cell receptor beta chains drawn from one sample of a study of blood T cell repertoires in COVID-19. Measured with immunoSEQ multiplex PCR; TCRdb has only the in-frame clones, and not every one. In the table there are about 130,000 clones, around 81% of which are singletons. Specimen: peripheral blood. The receptors shown here come from a woman aged 55-69 years with active or convalescent COVID-19. CDR3s include the opening cysteine and the closing phenylalanine or tryptophan. A D gene is named only where the DNA matches it firmly. Size tells how often a clone was seen (once, few, many) or the class of an expanded clone, and some rows leave it out.

d_call j_call clone_size v_call cdr3_nt cdr3_aa
. TRBJ1-6 . TRBV6-5 TGTGCCAGCAAGACAGTTAATTCACCCCTCCACTTT CASKTVNSPLHF
TRBD1 TRBJ1-1 . TRBV18 TGTGCCAGCTCACTAGAACTAGGGACAGGCACTGAAGCTTTCTTT CASSLELGTGTEAFF
TRBD2 TRBJ2-1 . TRBV5-6 TGTGCCAGCAGCTCGGGACTAGCGGGACTCAACAATGAGCAGTTCTTC CASSSGLAGLNNEQFF
. TRBJ1-5 . TRBV28 TGTGCCAGCAGTTTCCAGCGGTTTCAGCCCCAGCATTTT CASSFQRFQPQHF
TRBD2 TRBJ2-1 . TRBV6-4 TGTGCCAGCAGTGACTCAAGAGCCCTAGCGGGGGGCAATGAGCAGTTCTTC CASSDSRALAGGNEQFF
TRBD1 TRBJ1-2 . TRBV5-1 TGCGCCAGCAGCTTGGCCACACAGGGGGCCTATGGCTACACCTTC CASSLATQGAYGYTF
TRBD1 TRBJ2-2 . TRBV2 TGTGCCAGCAGATATGACAGGGGACGGGCCGGGGAGCTGTTTTTT CASRYDRGRAGELFF
. TRBJ2-2 . TRBV24-1 TGTGCCACCAGTGGGTATAGCTTAAACACCGGGGAGCTGTTTTTT CATSGYSLNTGELFF
TRBD2 TRBJ2-5 once TRBV4-1 TGCGCCAGCAGCCTCAGACTAGCGGGAGTCTTAGTAGGGTCTGGCCAAGAGACCCAGTACTTC CASSLRLAGVLVGSGQETQYF
TRBD2 TRBJ2-3 once TRBV11-2 TGTGCCAGCAGGACAACCGGACTAGCGAGCGGCTGGCGTCCTACGCAGTATTTT CASRTTGLASGWRPTQYF
TRBD1 TRBJ2-4 . TRBV2 TGTGCCAGCGGACAGGGGGATGCCAAAAACATTCAGTACTTC CASGQGDAKNIQYF
. TRBJ2-1 . TRBV21-1 TGTGCCAGCAGCAAAGGGGGCGAGTTGGGGAGGGCCTACAATGAGCAGTTCTTC CASSKGGELGRAYNEQFF
TRBD2 TRBJ2-7 . TRBV6-5 TGTGCCAGCAGGACCACTAGCGGGGGGCCCTACGAGCAGTACTTC CASRTTSGGPYEQYF
TRBD1 TRBJ1-1 . TRBV5-1 TGCGCCAGCAGCTCCGGGACAGGGAACTTCAACACTGAAGCTTTCTTT CASSSGTGNFNTEAFF
. TRBJ1-6 . TRBV10-3 TGTGCCGCCAAGGACAGCGATAATTCACCCCTCCACTTT CAAKDSDNSPLHF
. TRBJ2-3 . TRBV5-1 TGCGCCAGCAGCCCAGAGGGGGGGCACGGAGATACGCAGTATTTT CASSPEGGHGDTQYF
. TRBJ1-1 once TRBV9 TGTGCCAGCAGCACGTTAGGGGCGCGGTATTACACTGAAGCTTTCTTT CASSTLGARYYTEAFF
. TRBJ1-1 . TRBV30 TGTGCCTGGAGTCCCCAGGGCGTGATGAACACTGAAGCTTTCTTT CAWSPQGVMNTEAFF
. TRBJ2-1 . TRBV23-1 TGCGCCAGCGGGCTTCGTCTACCAGTTCTGTATGAGCAGTTCTTC CASGLRLPVLYEQFF
. TRBJ1-5 . TRBV28 TGTGCCAGCAGTTCCCCAGGGGCTGTTCAGCCCCAGCATTTT CASSSPGAVQPQHF
TRBD1 TRBJ1-2 once TRBV7-2 TGTGCCAGCAGCTTACGACAGGGTTTTAGTGGCTACACCTTC CASSLRQGFSGYTF
TRBD2 TRBJ2-2 . TRBV24-1 TGTGCCACCAGTTCGCCCGCGGGAGGGCCTCCCGGGGAGCTGTTTTTT CATSSPAGGPPGELFF
. TRBJ2-7 few TRBV6-5 TGTGCCAGCAGTACCGAGAGGGAGCAGTACTTC CASSTEREQYF
TRBD2 TRBJ2-4 . TRBV6-2/TRBV6-3 TGTGCCAGCAGTTGGGCGATACTAGCGGGATCAAAAAACATTCAGTACTTC CASSWAILAGSKNIQYF
. TRBJ2-6 . TRBV25-1 TGTGCCAGCAGTGAAGGGGGCAGGGGAGACTCTGGGGCCAACGTCCTGACTTTC CASSEGGRGDSGANVLTF
TRBD1 TRBJ1-6 few TRBV2 TGTGCCAGCAGTGACCTTGACAGGGTAGGATCACCCCTCCACTTT CASSDLDRVGSPLHF
. TRBJ2-2 few TRBV7-2 TGTGCCAGCAGCTTAGCCCTTATTAGCACCGGGGAGCTGTTTTTT CASSLALISTGELFF
TRBD1 TRBJ2-1 . TRBV7-6 TGTGCCAGCAGCTCACAGGGGGCAGGTGAGCAGTTCTTC CASSSQGAGEQFF
. TRBJ2-1 . TRBV30 TGTGCCTGGAGTGTAGGCGACTACCTGCGCAATGAGCAGTTCTTC CAWSVGDYLRNEQFF
. TRBJ1-4 once TRBV2 TGTGCCAGCAGTGATAGGGAGGGCGAAGAAAAACTGTTTTTT CASSDREGEEKLFF
. TRBJ1-2 . TRBV19 TGTGCCAGTAGTCCCCGGGGGGGGGCCTATGGCTACACCTTC CASSPRGGAYGYTF
. TRBJ2-7 . TRBV18 TGTGCCAGCTCACCCGCGGGTTCCGCCTACGAGCAGTACTTC CASSPAGSAYEQYF
. TRBJ2-5 once TRBV10-3 TGTGCCATCAGTGAAAGAAGCGCCCCGTCTCAAGAGACCCAGTACTTC CAISERSAPSQETQYF
. TRBJ2-1 . TRBV6-2/TRBV6-3 TGTGCCAGCAGTTACTCAAGTCCGCCCTCTCGGTCCTACAATGAGCAGTTCTTC CASSYSSPPSRSYNEQFF
TRBD2 TRBJ2-7 . TRBV6-5 TGTGCCAGCGGAAGCGGGAGCCAGATAAACTTC CASGSGSQINF
. TRBJ2-2 . TRBV7-9 TGTGCCAGCAGCCCCCGCGGGCCGAACACCGGGGAGCTGTTTTTT CASSPRGPNTGELFF
TRBD2 TRBJ2-3 . TRBV5-4 TGTGCCAGCAGCTTGGGACTAGCGGGATCCAAAGATACGCAGTATTTT CASSLGLAGSKDTQYF
. TRBJ2-5 . TRBV24-1 TGTGCCACCAGTGTAAAGGAGCGGGTTACAGAGACCCAGTACTTC CATSVKERVTETQYF
. TRBJ2-7 . TRBV7-9 TGTGCCAGCAGCTCCAGAATGGACAGATACGAGCAGTACTTC CASSSRMDRYEQYF
. TRBJ1-1 once TRBV18 TGTGCCAGCTCACCACCGCCCCGGGCTGAAGCTTTCTTT CASSPPPRAEAFF
. TRBJ1-6 . TRBV5-1 TGCGCCAGCAGCCCTGGCAGGAATTCACCCCTCCACTTT CASSPGRNSPLHF
. TRBJ1-2 . TRBV19 TGTGCCAGTAGCGCGTCGACAGCATATGGCTACACCTTC CASSASTAYGYTF
. TRBJ2-1 . TRBV18 TGTGCCAGCTCACTCCGGGACACCTCCTACAATGAGCAGTTCTTC CASSLRDTSYNEQFF
TRBD1 TRBJ2-7 once TRBV28 TGTGCCAGCACCGCCCCCGGGACAGGTGTCTACGAGCAGTACTTC CASTAPGTGVYEQYF
. TRBJ1-2 . TRBV25-1 TGTGCCAGCAGTGAATACGGCTATGGCTACACCTTC CASSEYGYGYTF
TRBD1 TRBJ1-2 . TRBV6-5 TGTGCCAGCAGACTAAGACAGGGAACACGCGGCTACACCTTC CASRLRQGTRGYTF
. TRBJ1-3 many TRBV2 TGTGCCAGCAATGTACAGGACAGAGCCTCTGGAAACACCATATATTTT CASNVQDRASGNTIYF
TRBD2 TRBJ2-3 few TRBV24-1 TGTGCCACCAAGGAAACTAGCGGGGGAACAGATACGCAGTATTTT CATKETSGGTDTQYF
. TRBJ2-7 . TRBV5-1 TGCGCCAGCAGCTTGGACGTCTCTCCAGGCGAGCAGTACTTC CASSLDVSPGEQYF
TRBD1 TRBJ1-6 . TRBV30 TGTGCCAGATCCGGGACAGGGGATTCACCCCTCCACTTT CARSGTGDSPLHF
TRBD1 TRBJ1-2 . TRBV15 TGTGCCACCAGCATTGGACAGGACTATGGCTACACCTTC CATSIGQDYGYTF
. TRBJ2-2 . TRBV4-1 TGCGCCAGCAGCCAAGAGAGGAGCGGGTCGAACACCGGGGAGCTGTTTTTT CASSQERSGSNTGELFF
. TRBJ2-3 . TRBV6-4 TGTGCCAGCAGTGGGGAGACGGGCACAGATACGCAGTATTTT CASSGETGTDTQYF
. TRBJ1-5 . TRBV7-8 TGTGCCAGCAGCCCTAGTGGGGGGAGGCCCCAGCATTTT CASSPSGGRPQHF
TRBD1 TRBJ2-3 once TRBV9 TGTGCCAGCGGACGGTCTACAGGGGGCGTCACAGATACGCAGTATTTT CASGRSTGGVTDTQYF